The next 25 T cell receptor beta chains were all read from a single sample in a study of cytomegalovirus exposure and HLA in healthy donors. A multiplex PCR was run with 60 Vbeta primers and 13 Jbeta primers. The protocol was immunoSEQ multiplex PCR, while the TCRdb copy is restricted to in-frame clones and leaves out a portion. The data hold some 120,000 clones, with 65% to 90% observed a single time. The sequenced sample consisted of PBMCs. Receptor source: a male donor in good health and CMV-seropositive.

CDR3 loop: CASSLAGGREQYF. In DNA form, the CDR3 reads TGTGCCAGCAGCTTGGCGGGAGGGCGCGAGCAGTACTTC. This rearrangement joins TRBV5-4 to TRBJ2-7; 8 bases match TRBD2. The junction had 2 bases not matched to a gene; V was cut back by 0 bases and J by 6 bases. This CDR3 has 13 residues. Germline CDR1 reads SGHNT; CDR2 reads YYREEE (reference sequence).

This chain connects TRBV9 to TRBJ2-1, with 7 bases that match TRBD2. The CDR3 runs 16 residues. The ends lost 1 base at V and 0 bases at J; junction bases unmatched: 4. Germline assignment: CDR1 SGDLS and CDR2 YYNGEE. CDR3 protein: CASSVSGASSYNEQFF. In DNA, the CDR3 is TGTGCCAGCAGCGTAAGCGGGGCTAGCTCCTACAATGAGCAGTTCTTC. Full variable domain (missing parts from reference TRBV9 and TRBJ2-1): DSGVTQTPKHLITATGQRVTLRCSPRSGDLSVYWYQQSLDQGLQFLIQYYNGEERAKGNILERFSAQQFPDLHSELNLSSLELGDSALYFCASSVSGASSYNEQFFGPGTRLTVL.

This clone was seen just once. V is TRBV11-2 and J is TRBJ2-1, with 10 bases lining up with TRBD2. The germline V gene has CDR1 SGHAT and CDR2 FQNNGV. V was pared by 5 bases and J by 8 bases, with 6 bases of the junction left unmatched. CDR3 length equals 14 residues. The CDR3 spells CASSPPGLAYEQFF. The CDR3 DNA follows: TGTGCCAGCAGCCCTCCGGGACTAGCGTATGAGCAGTTCTTC.

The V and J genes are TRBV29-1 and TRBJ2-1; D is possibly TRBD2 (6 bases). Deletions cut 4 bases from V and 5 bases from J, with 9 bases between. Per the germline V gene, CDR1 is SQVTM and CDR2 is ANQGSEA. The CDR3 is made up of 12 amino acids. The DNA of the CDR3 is TGCAGCGTTGTCGGGGGAAACAATGAGCAGTTCTTC. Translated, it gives CSVVGGNNEQFF.

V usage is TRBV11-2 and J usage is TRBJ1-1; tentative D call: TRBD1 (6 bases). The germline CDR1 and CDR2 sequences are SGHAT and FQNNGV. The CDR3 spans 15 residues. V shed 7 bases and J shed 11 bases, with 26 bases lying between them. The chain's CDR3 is CASTTFGGAGGEAFF. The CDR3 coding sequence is TGTGCCAGCACCACATTTGGGGGGGCAGGTGGGGAGGCTTTCTTT. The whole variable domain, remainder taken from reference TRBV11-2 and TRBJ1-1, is EAGVAQSPRYKIIEKRQSVAFWCNPISGHATLYWYQQILGQGPKLLIQFQNNGVVDDSQLPKDRFSAERLKGVDSTLKIQPAKLEDSAVYLCASTTFGGAGGEAFFGQGTRLTVV.

This chain's CDR3 is CASNRGNSYNEQFF. The CDR3 nucleotides read TGCGCCAGCAATCGCGGAAACTCCTACAATGAGCAGTTCTTC. This rearrangement joins TRBV4-1 to TRBJ2-1, with D unresolved. This CDR3 region has 14 residues. Between the trimmed V and J ends, which lost 7 bases and 0 bases, there was a span of 10 bases. Per the germline V gene, CDR1 is MGHRA and CDR2 is YSYEKL.

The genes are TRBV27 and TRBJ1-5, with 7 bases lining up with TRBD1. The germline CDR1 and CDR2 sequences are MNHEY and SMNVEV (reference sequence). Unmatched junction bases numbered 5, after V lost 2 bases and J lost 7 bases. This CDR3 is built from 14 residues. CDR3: CASSLKGGGQPQHF. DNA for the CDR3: TGTGCCAGCAGTTTAAAAGGGGGCGGACAGCCCCAGCATTTT.

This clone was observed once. CDR3 sequence (DNA): TGTGCCAGCAGTGAAACTGGGGGAGGGGGGACCCAGTACTTC. Translation gives CASSETGGGGTQYF. The gene calls are TRBV6-1 and TRBJ2-5, with TRBD2 as a possible D gene (7 bases). CDR3 size: 14 residues. Trimming pared 2 bases from V and 7 bases from J, leaving 14 bases between. The germline V gene has CDR1 MNHNS and CDR2 SASEGT.

CDR3 sequence (DNA): TGTGCCAGCAGTATACTAGCGGTACCCTCCGAGCAGTACTTC. It specifies CASSILAVPSEQYF. The chain combines TRBV28 with TRBJ2-7, with TRBD2 matching over 8 bases. V was pared by 5 bases and J by 6 bases, with 9 bases of the junction left unmatched. Per the germline V gene, CDR1 is MDHEN and CDR2 is SYDVKM. The CDR3 extends over 14 amino acids.

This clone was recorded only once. CDR3 protein: CASSLYFEQPQHF. In DNA, the CDR3 is TGTGCCAGCAGTTTATATTTTGAGCAGCCCCAGCATTTT. The chain employs TRBV28 and TRBJ1-5; D ambiguous. Germline V gene sequence: CDR1 MDHEN, CDR2 SYDVKM. The CDR3 consists of 13 residues. Between the trimmed V and J ends, which lost 1 base and 7 bases, there was a span of 8 bases.

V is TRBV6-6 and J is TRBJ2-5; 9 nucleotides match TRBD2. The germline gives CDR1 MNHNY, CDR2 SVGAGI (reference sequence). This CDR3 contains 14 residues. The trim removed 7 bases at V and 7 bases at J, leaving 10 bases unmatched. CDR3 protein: CASTDGTAGGTQYF. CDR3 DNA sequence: TGTGCCAGCACGGATGGTACAGCGGGGGGGACCCAGTACTTC.

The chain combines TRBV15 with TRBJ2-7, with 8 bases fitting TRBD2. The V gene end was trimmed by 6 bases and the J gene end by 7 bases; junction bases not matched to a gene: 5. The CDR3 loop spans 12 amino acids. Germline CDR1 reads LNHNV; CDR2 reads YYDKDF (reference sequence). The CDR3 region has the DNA TGTGCCACCAGGGAGACGGGGGGGGAGCAGTACTTC. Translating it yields CATRETGGEQYF.

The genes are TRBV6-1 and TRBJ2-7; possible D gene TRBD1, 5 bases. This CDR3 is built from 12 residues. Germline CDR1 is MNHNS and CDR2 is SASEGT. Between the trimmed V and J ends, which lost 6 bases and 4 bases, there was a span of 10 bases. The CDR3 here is CASRPTGYEQYF. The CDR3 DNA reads TGTGCCAGCAGGCCTACAGGTTACGAGCAGTACTTC.

The CDR3 DNA follows: TGTGCCAGCAGTGCCCCAGCTGGGGCTAGGGGCACCGGGGAGCTGTTTTTT. It yields the protein CASSAPAGARGTGELFF. V gene TRBV28 combines with J gene TRBJ2-2; D may be TRBD1 (5 bases). The CDR3 runs to 17 residues. V lost 5 bases and J lost 4, with 20 bases in between. Per the germline V gene, CDR1 is MDHEN and CDR2 is SYDVKM.

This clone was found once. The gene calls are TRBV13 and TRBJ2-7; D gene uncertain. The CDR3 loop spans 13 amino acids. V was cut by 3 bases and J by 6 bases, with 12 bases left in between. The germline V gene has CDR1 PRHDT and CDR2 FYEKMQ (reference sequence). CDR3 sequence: CASSFGRRPEQYF. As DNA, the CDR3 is TGTGCCAGCAGCTTTGGTCGGCGGCCCGAGCAGTACTTC.

The CDR3 coding sequence is TGTGCCAGCAGACTAACGAGCTACACTGAAGCTTTCTTT. Translation: CASRLTSYTEAFF. The chain uses TRBV5-4 and TRBJ1-1; D not certain. CDR1 and CDR2 from the germline V gene are SGHNT and YYREEE (reference sequence). CDR3 length: 13 amino acids. V lost 5 bases and J lost 3, with 11 bases in between.

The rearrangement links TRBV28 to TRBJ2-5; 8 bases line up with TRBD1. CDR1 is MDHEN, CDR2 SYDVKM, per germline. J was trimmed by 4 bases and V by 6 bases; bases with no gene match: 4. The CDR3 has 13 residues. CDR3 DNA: TGTGCCAGCAGATGGACAGGGCGAGAGACCCAGTACTTC. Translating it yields CASRWTGRETQYF.

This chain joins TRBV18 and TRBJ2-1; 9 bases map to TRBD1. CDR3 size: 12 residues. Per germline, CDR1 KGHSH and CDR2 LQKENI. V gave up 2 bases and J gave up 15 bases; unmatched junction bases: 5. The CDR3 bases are TGTGCCAGCTCACCAATAGACAGGGGGGTGTTCTTC. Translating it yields CASSPIDRGVFF. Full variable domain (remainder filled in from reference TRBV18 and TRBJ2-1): NAGVMQNPRHLVRRRGQEARLRCSPMKGHSHVYWYRQLPEEGLKFMVYLQKENIIDESGMPKERFSAEFPKEGPSILRIQQVVRGDSAAYFCASSPIDRGVFFGPGTRLTVL.

CDR3: CASSARTGGEDEQFF. DNA for the CDR3: TGCGCCAGCAGCGCAAGGACGGGGGGGGAGGATGAGCAGTTCTTC. The chain uses TRBV4-3 and TRBJ2-1; 8 nucleotides agree with TRBD2. Germline loops: CDR1 LGHNA, CDR2 YSLEER. This CDR3 is built from 15 residues. Trimming cost V 5 bases and J 8 bases; bases outside gene matches: 11.

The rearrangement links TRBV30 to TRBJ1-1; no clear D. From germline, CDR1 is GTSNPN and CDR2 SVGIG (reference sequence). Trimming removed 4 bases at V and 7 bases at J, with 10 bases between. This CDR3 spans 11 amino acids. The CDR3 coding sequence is TGTGCCTGGAATTCCCAATTTGAAGCTTTCTTT. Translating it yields CAWNSQFEAFF. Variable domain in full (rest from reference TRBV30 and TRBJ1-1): SQTIHQWPATLVQPVGSPLSLECTVEGTSNPNLYWYRQAAGRGLQLLFYSVGIGQISSEVPQNLSASRPQDRQFILSSKKLLLSDSGFYLCAWNSQFEAFFGQGTRLTVV.

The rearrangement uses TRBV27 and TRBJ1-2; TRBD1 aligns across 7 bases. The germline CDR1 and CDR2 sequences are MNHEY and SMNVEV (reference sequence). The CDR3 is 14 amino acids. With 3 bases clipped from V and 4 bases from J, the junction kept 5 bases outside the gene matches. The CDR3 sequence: CASSFSRDSYGYTF. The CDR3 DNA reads TGTGCCAGCAGTTTTAGCCGGGACAGCTATGGCTACACCTTC.

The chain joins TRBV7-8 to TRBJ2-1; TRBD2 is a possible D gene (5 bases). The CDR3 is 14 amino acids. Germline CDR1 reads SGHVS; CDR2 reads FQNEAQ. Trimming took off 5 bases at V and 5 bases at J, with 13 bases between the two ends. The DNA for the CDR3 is TGTGCCAGCAGCCTTAGCCTAGCAAACAATGAGCAGTTCTTC. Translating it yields CASSLSLANNEQFF.

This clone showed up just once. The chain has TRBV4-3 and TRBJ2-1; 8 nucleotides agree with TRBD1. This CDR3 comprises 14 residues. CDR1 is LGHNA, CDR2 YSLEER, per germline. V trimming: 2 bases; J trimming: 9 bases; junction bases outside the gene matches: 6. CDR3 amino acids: CASSQRTGGTEQFF. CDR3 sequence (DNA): TGCGCCAGCAGCCAACGTACAGGGGGGACTGAGCAGTTCTTC.

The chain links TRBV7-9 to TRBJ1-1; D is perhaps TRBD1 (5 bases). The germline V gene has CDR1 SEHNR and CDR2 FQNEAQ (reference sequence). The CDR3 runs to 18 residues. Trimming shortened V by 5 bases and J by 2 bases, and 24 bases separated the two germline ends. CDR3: CASSNGGWGAGSNTEAFF. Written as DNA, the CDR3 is TGTGCCAGCAGCAATGGCGGTTGGGGCGCAGGATCTAACACTGAAGCTTTCTTT. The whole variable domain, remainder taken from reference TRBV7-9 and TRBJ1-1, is DTGVSQNPRHKITKRGQNVTFRCDPISEHNRLYWYRQTLGQGPEFLTYFQNEAQLEKSRLLSDRFSAERPKGSFSTLEIQRTEQGDSAMYLCASSNGGWGAGSNTEAFFGQGTRLTVV.

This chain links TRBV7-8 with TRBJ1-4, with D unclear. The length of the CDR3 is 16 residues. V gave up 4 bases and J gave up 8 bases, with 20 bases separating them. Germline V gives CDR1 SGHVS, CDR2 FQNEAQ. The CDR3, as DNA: TGTGCCAGCAGCTCCCCCACGGAGACCCTGTTAGAAAAACTGTTTTTT. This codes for CASSSPTETLLEKLFF.